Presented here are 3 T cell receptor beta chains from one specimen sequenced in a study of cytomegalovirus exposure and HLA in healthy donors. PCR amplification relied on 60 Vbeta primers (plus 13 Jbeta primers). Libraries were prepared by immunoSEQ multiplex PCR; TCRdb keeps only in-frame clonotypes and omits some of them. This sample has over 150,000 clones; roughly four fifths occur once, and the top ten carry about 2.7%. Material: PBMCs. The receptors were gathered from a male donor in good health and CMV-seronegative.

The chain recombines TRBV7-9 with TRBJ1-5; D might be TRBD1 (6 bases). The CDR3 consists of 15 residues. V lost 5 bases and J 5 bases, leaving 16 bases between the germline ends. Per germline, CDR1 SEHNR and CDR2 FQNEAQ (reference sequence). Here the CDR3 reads CASSPFTGTDQPQHF. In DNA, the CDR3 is TGTGCCAGCAGCCCATTCACAGGGACGGATCAGCCCCAGCATTTT.

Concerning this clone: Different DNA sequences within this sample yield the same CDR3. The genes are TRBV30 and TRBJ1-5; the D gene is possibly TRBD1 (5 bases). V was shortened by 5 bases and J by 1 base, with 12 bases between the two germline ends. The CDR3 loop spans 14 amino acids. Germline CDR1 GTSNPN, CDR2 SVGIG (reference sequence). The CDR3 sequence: CAWAGGTSNQPQHF. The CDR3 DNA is TGTGCCTGGGCGGGAGGGACCAGCAATCAGCCCCAGCATTTT.

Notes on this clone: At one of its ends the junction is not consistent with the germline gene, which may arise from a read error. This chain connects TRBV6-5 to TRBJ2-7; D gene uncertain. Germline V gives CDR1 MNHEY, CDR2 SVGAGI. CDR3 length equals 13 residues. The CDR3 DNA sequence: TGTGCCAGCAGTGACTCACGCGGATCGCAGCAGTACTTC. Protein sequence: CASSDSRGSQQYF.